Below are 9 T cell receptor beta chains sequenced from a single sample in a study of human T cells and chemical hapten exposure. TCRdb called the RACE reads again in MiXCR, with one record for every CDR3 protein. The table lists tens of thousands of distinct CDR3 sequences, over 6% of them singletons. The time point here: patch test 1, 2 weeks after DPC sensitization. Sample treatment: therapeutic diphenylcyclopropenone sensitization with weekly scalp DPC. The sequenced sample was whole blood, obtained in connection with sensitization to the hapten diphenylcyclopropenone (DPC). These TCRs come from a woman between 25 and 40 years old with alopecia areata. Some clones in this sample may be carry-over from other donors' samples.

This clonotype occurred many times. The chain has TRBV20-1 and TRBJ1-5; D remains ambiguous. This CDR3 is 13 amino acids long. In germline, CDR1 is DFQATT, CDR2 SNEGSKA (reference sequence). The ends were cut back, 3 bases at V and 5 bases at J, with 11 bases in the middle. The CDR3 DNA follows: TGCAGTGCTAGGGCGGAACCACATCAGCCCCAGCATTTT. Protein sequence: CSARAEPHQPQHF.

This clonotype was found many times. The chain employs TRBV6-6 and TRBJ2-5; TRBD2 agrees at 11 bases. With 6 bases clipped from V and 1 base from J, the junction kept 7 bases outside the gene matches. There are 16 residues in the CDR3. The germline CDR1 and CDR2 sequences are MNHNY and SVGAGI (reference sequence). The CDR3 region has the DNA TGTGCCAGCAGATCTAGCGGGGGGTTACTCCAAGAGACCCAGTACTTC. It encodes CASRSSGGLLQETQYF.

Ten or more counts support this clonotype. The chain uses TRBV7-2 and TRBJ2-1; 9 bases map to TRBD2. The CDR3 is 14 residues long. The trim removed 5 bases at V and 5 bases at J, leaving 4 bases unmatched. Germline CDR1 SGHTA, CDR2 FQGNSA. The CDR3 loop reads CASSLGLAHNEQFF. CDR3 DNA: TGTGCCAGCAGCCTGGGACTAGCCCACAATGAGCAGTTCTTC.

This clonotype was found many times. The gene calls are TRBV7-2 and TRBJ2-5; no reliable D call. CDR3 length: 13 amino acids. The V end was cut by 0 bases, the J end by 2 bases, with 4 bases between. Per the germline V gene, CDR1 is SGHTA and CDR2 is FQGNSA. The CDR3 is CASSLASQETQYF. In DNA, the CDR3 is TGTGCCAGCAGCTTAGCGTCGCAAGAGACCCAGTACTTC.

The CDR3 coding sequence is TGTGCCAGCAGCGTAGGGACAGGGGGGGAAAATGGCTACACCTTC. Its protein is CASSVGTGGENGYTF. The gene calls are TRBV7-9 and TRBJ1-2; 11 bases align to TRBD1. The CDR3 is 15 residues long. Germline V gives CDR1 SEHNR, CDR2 FQNEAQ (reference sequence). After removal of 5 bases from V and 6 bases from J, the junction contained 8 bases not matched to a gene. The variable domain in full, with the rest retrieved from reference TRBV7-9 and TRBJ1-2, is DTGVSQNPRHKITKRGQNVTFRCDPISEHNRLYWYRQTLGQGPEFLTYFQNEAQLEKSRLLSDRFSAERPKGSFSTLEIQRTEQGDSAMYLCASSVGTGGENGYTFGSGTRLTVV.

This chain joins TRBV7-3 and TRBJ2-5; D is uncertain. The germline V gene encodes CDR1 SGHTA and CDR2 FQGTGA. The V and J ends lost 2 bases and 5 bases respectively, with 12 bases between them. The CDR3 totals 14 residues. CDR3: CASSLGGVFETQYF. CDR3 nucleotides: TGTGCCAGCAGCTTAGGTGGGGTTTTTGAGACCCAGTACTTC.

This chain connects TRBV6-5 to TRBJ2-7; no reliable D call. The V gene lost 6 bases and the J gene lost 4 bases, with 19 bases spanning the gap. Per germline, CDR1 MNHEY and CDR2 SVGAGI. CDR3 size: 15 residues. Here the CDR3 DNA reads TGTGCCAGCAGCAAAGACGGATACGGCCCTTACGAGCAGTACTTC. Amino acid sequence: CASSKDGYGPYEQYF.

V is TRBV7-2 and J is TRBJ1-4; the D is unclear. V lost 5 bases, J lost 1 base, and 20 bases lay in between. This CDR3 is built from 18 residues. In germline, CDR1 is SGHTA, CDR2 FQGNSA. CDR3 nucleotides: TGTGCCAGCAGCCAATCATTGAGGGAGTGGGGAACTAATGAAAAACTGTTTTTT. Translation gives CASSQSLREWGTNEKLFF.

The genes are TRBV6-6 and TRBJ1-1, with D possibly being TRBD1 (5 bases). V gave up 8 bases and J gave up 5 bases, with 12 bases separating them. CDR1 is MNHNY, CDR2 SVGAGI, per germline (reference sequence). CDR3 length equals 12 residues. CDR3 sequence: CASGPRGTEAFF. The CDR3 bases are TGTGCCAGCGGCCCGAGGGGTACTGAAGCTTTCTTT.